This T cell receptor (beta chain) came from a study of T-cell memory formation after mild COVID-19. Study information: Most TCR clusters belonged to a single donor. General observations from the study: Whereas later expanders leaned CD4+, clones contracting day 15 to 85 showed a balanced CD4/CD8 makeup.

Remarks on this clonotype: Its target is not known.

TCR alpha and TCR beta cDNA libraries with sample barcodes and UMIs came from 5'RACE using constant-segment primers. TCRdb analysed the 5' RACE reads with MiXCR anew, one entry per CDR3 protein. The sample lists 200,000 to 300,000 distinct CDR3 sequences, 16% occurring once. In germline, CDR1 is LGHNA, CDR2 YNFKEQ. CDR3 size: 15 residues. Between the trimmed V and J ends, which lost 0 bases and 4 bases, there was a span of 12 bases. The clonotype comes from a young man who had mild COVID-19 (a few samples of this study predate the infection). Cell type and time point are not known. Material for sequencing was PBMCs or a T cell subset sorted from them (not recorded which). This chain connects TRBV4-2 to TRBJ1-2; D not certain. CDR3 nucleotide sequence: TGTGCCAGCAGCCAAGAGGTGAGGCCCACCTATGGCTACACCTTC. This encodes CASSQEVRPTYGYTF.